One and the same sample provided the 32 T cell receptor beta chains below, sequenced in a study of blood T cell repertoires in COVID-19. Libraries were prepared by immunoSEQ multiplex PCR; TCRdb keeps only in-frame clonotypes and omits some of them. The sample has about 50,000 clones; more than 70% are singletons. The sample comprised peripheral blood. These receptors were collected from a human donor in a cohort sampled during active COVID-19.

The chain joins TRBV21-1 to TRBJ2-1; TRBD2, the table's D call, was not compared with the DNA. TRBV21-1 is shown as a pseudogene. CDR3 length: 16 residues. The CDR3 loop is CASSRAGGHSYNEQFF. The CDR3 coding sequence is TGTGCCAGCAGCCGCGCGGGGGGCCACTCCTACAATGAGCAGTTCTTC.

This clone was detected only once. The chain links TRBV9 to TRBJ2-1; 7 bases map to TRBD1. V lost 0 bases, J lost 5 bases, and 11 bases stayed unmatched. Germline CDR1 reads SGDLS; CDR2 reads YYNGEE. The CDR3 has 17 amino acids. The CDR3 nucleotides read TGTGCCAGCAGCGTAGCAAGGACAGGCACCCCTAACAATGAGCAGTTCTTC. Protein: CASSVARTGTPNNEQFF.

This clone was seen a handful of times. The chain carries TRBV11-2 and TRBJ2-3, with 12 positions matching TRBD1. V shed 6 bases and J 2 bases; nucleotides not matched to a gene: 6. CDR3 size: 16 residues. Germline CDR1 and CDR2: SGHAT and FQNNGV. Here the CDR3 reads CASRKGTGGPTDTQYF. The CDR3 DNA reads as TGTGCCAGCAGGAAAGGGACAGGGGGCCCCACAGATACGCAGTATTTT. Complete variable domain (other parts from reference TRBV11-2 and TRBJ2-3): EAGVAQSPRYKIIEKRQSVAFWCNPISGHATLYWYQQILGQGPKLLIQFQNNGVVDDSQLPKDRFSAERLKGVDSTLKIQPAKLEDSAVYLCASRKGTGGPTDTQYFGPGTRLTVL.

The V gene is TRBV18, the J gene TRBJ2-1, with D perhaps matching TRBD1 (5 bases). Trimming removed 6 bases from V and 9 bases from J, with 12 bases in between. Per the germline V gene, CDR1 is KGHSH and CDR2 is LQKENI. The CDR3 consists of 12 residues. The CDR3 is CASSQVDSEQFF. CDR3 coding DNA: TGTGCCAGCTCGCAGGTAGACAGTGAGCAGTTCTTC.

This chain uses TRBV5-1 with TRBJ2-1; 9 bases line up with TRBD2. Germline V gene sequence: CDR1 SGHRS, CDR2 YFSETQ. The V gene end was trimmed by 4 bases and the J gene end by 3 bases; junction bases not matched to a gene: 14. This CDR3 comprises 18 residues. CDR3: CASSLAMVSGGLYNEQFF. DNA for the CDR3: TGCGCCAGCAGCCTCGCCATGGTGAGCGGGGGGCTCTACAATGAGCAGTTCTTC.

As to this clone: This specimen includes other DNA sequences encoding the same CDR3. V usage is TRBV19 and J usage is TRBJ1-5; no reliable D call. V was pared by 3 bases and J by 6 bases, with 12 bases between. The germline CDR1 and CDR2 sequences are LNHDA and SQIVND (reference sequence). This CDR3 is 14 amino acids long. The CDR3 nucleotides are TGTGCCAGTAGTATTTCCCCTGCGCGTCAGCCCCAGCATTTT. Its translation is CASSISPARQPQHF.

The V gene is TRBV5-6, the J gene TRBJ1-1; maybe TRBD1 (5 bases). The CDR3 length is 18 residues. V lost 0 bases, J lost 1 base, and 19 bases lay in between. Germline V gives CDR1 SGHDT, CDR2 YYEEEE. CDR3 DNA: TGTGCCAGCAGCTTGGCGGGTCGCGGGGGTTATTCGAACACTGAAGCTTTCTTT. Translating gives CASSLAGRGGYSNTEAFF.

This chain joins TRBV5-1 and TRBJ2-5; maybe TRBD1 (5 bases). The CDR3 has 14 amino acids. In germline, CDR1 is SGHRS, CDR2 YFSETQ. V lost 3 bases to trimming and J lost 2 bases, with 11 bases between them. The CDR3 nucleotides are TGCGCCAGCAGCTGGGGCAGGGAACAAGAGACCCAGTACTTC. Its protein product is CASSWGREQETQYF.

V usage is TRBV5-1 and J usage is TRBJ2-7; 12 nucleotides line up with TRBD2. Germline CDR1 and CDR2: SGHRS and YFSETQ. V shed 0 bases and J 0 bases; nucleotides not matched to a gene: 7. The CDR3 consists of 18 residues. CDR3 sequence: CASSLGGTTSGSSYEQYF. The CDR3 coding sequence is TGCGCCAGCAGCTTGGGGGGTACGACTAGCGGGAGCTCCTACGAGCAGTACTTC. The full variable domain, in which reference TRBV5-1 and TRBJ2-7 provide the parts outside the CDR3, is KAGVTQTPRYLIKTRGQQVTLSCSPISGHRSVSWYQQTPGQGLQFLFEYFSETQRNKGNFPGRFSGRQFSNSRSEMNVSTLELGDSALYLCASSLGGTTSGSSYEQYFGPGTRLTVT.

The V and J genes are TRBV28 and TRBJ2-1; 10 bases align to TRBD2. Trimming at V came to 6 bases and at J to 8 bases, leaving 10 bases not matched to a gene. The germline gives CDR1 MDHEN, CDR2 SYDVKM. The CDR3 is 15 amino acids. The CDR3 region is CASSYEREGRDEQFF. In DNA form, the CDR3 reads TGTGCCAGCAGCTACGAGCGGGAGGGCCGCGATGAGCAGTTCTTC.

This chain joins TRBV15 and TRBJ2-7, with D possibly matching TRBD1 (6 bases). Germline lookup yields CDR1 LNHNV and CDR2 YYDKDF (reference sequence). With 0 bases removed from V and 1 base from J, the gap between germline ends came to 10 bases. The CDR3 runs 15 residues. The CDR3, as DNA: TGTGCCACCAGCAGAGATCCAGGACAGTCCTACGAGCAGTACTTC. The encoded protein is CATSRDPGQSYEQYF.

This clone has just one count. The V gene is TRBV6-1, the J gene TRBJ1-3; no definite D call. The CDR3 is 12 residues long. Germline V gives CDR1 MNHNS, CDR2 SASEGT. Trimming left V 3 bases short and J 4 bases short, with 4 bases between. The DNA for the CDR3 is TGTGCCAGCAGTGATGCGGGAAACACCATATATTTT. Protein product: CASSDAGNTIYF.

The gene calls are TRBV21-1 and TRBJ2-7; the table's D call of TRBD1 was not tested on the DNA. TRBV21-1 is classified as a pseudogene. The CDR3 has 14 residues. The CDR3 DNA reads TGTGCCAGCAGCCCAGGGGGCATAACCTACGAGCAGTACTTC. Protein sequence: CASSPGGITYEQYF.

V usage is TRBV7-3 and J usage is TRBJ1-1; a possible D gene is TRBD1 (6 bases). The CDR3 runs 13 residues. V dropped 5 bases and J dropped 4 bases, with 11 bases sitting between them. Germline V lookup: CDR1 SGHTA, CDR2 FQGTGA. The CDR3 protein is CASSEQGSTEAFF. The DNA of the CDR3 is TGTGCCAGCAGCGAACAGGGATCCACTGAAGCTTTCTTT.

The chain employs TRBV9 and TRBJ2-3; D might be TRBD1 (6 bases). Trimming left V 4 bases short and J 4 bases short, with 13 bases between. The CDR3 is made up of 14 amino acids. The germline V gene encodes CDR1 SGDLS and CDR2 YYNGEE. CDR3 residues: CASSPEGVADTQYF. DNA for the CDR3: TGTGCCAGCAGCCCCGAGGGGGTAGCAGATACGCAGTATTTT.

The gene calls are TRBV27 and TRBJ1-3, with D perhaps TRBD1 (5 bases). CDR1 MNHEY and CDR2 SMNVEV come from the germline V gene (reference sequence). The CDR3 runs 15 residues. Trimming pared 0 bases from V and 2 bases from J, leaving 8 bases between. The CDR3 nucleotides are TGTGCCAGCAGTTTATCCGACAGCCCTGGAAACACCATATATTTT. This sequence encodes CASSLSDSPGNTIYF.

This chain joins TRBV28 and TRBJ2-7; possibly TRBD2 for D (5 bases). Germline lookup yields CDR1 MDHEN and CDR2 SYDVKM. V lost 5 bases and J lost 3, with 14 bases in between. CDR3 length: 14 amino acids. The CDR3 spells CASSPPVRGYEQYF. The DNA for the CDR3 is TGTGCCAGCAGTCCGCCTGTCCGGGGCTACGAGCAGTACTTC.

V gene TRBV14 combines with J gene TRBJ2-2, with TRBD2 matching over 13 bases. The CDR3 has 21 residues. J was trimmed by 0 bases and V by 4 bases; bases with no gene match: 14. Germline CDR1 SGHDN, CDR2 FVKESK. CDR3 sequence (DNA): TGTGCCAGCAGCCCAGGCATCCCGGGACTAGCGGGACCTTCGAACACCGGGGAGCTGTTTTTT. Protein: CASSPGIPGLAGPSNTGELFF.

The gene calls are TRBV20-1 and TRBJ2-7; TRBD2 agrees at 9 bases. From germline, CDR1 is DFQATT and CDR2 SNEGSKA (reference sequence). Germline trimming cut 3 bases from V and 3 bases from J; bases unmatched to any gene: 3. This CDR3 region has 13 residues. The CDR3 region is CSASSSGNYEQYF. DNA of the CDR3: TGCAGTGCTAGTTCTAGCGGGAACTACGAGCAGTACTTC.

The chain is built from TRBV4-1 and TRBJ1-6, with D possibly matching TRBD1 (6 bases). Germline V gene sequence: CDR1 MGHRA, CDR2 YSYEKL. The CDR3 extends over 19 amino acids. Trimming took 1 base from V and 8 from J, leaving 24 bases between them. CDR3 DNA: TGCGCCAGCAGCCAAGTGAGCAGGGGCCCAGAGACATATCATTCACCCCTCCACTTT. Amino acid sequence: CASSQVSRGPETYHSPLHF.

The rearrangement uses TRBV5-1 and TRBJ2-1; 10 bases line up with TRBD2. Germline lookup yields CDR1 SGHRS and CDR2 YFSETQ. Trimming took 7 bases from V and 6 from J; bases not matched to a gene: 10. This CDR3 has 15 residues. CDR3 sequence: CASRVGTSVFNEQFF. The CDR3 bases are TGCGCCAGCCGAGTAGGGACTAGCGTATTCAATGAGCAGTTCTTC. Combining the CDR3 with reference TRBV5-1 and TRBJ2-1 gives the whole variable domain KAGVTQTPRYLIKTRGQQVTLSCSPISGHRSVSWYQQTPGQGLQFLFEYFSETQRNKGNFPGRFSGRQFSNSRSEMNVSTLELGDSALYLCASRVGTSVFNEQFFGPGTRLTVL.

The chain joins TRBV5-8 to TRBJ2-5, with D perhaps matching TRBD2 (6 bases). The CDR3 spans 16 residues. The germline V gene encodes CDR1 SGHTS and CDR2 YDEGEE. Trimming stripped 4 bases from V and 0 bases from J, with 16 bases between. CDR3 nucleotide sequence: TGTGCCAGCAGCCCTGGTGGTAGCGGCTACCAAGAGACCCAGTACTTC. Protein product: CASSPGGSGYQETQYF.

This sequence joins TRBV4-1 and TRBJ1-6; TRBD1 is a possible D gene (6 bases). The V gene's germline CDR1 is MGHRA and CDR2 YSYEKL. The CDR3 runs 14 residues. Trimming left V 6 bases short and J 12 bases short, with 18 bases between. Here the CDR3 DNA reads TGCGCCAGCAGTACGACAGGTTGGCTTGGACCCCTCCACTTT. This codes for CASSTTGWLGPLHF.

The table lists this clone with a count of one. The genes are TRBV5-5 and TRBJ2-7; no definite D call. Germline lookup yields CDR1 SGHKS and CDR2 YYEKEE (reference sequence). V was trimmed by 0 bases and J by 1 base, leaving 5 bases between them. The CDR3 length is 13 residues. CDR3 coding DNA: TGTGCCAGCAGCTTGGTTCGGTCCTACGAGCAGTACTTC. The encoded protein is CASSLVRSYEQYF.

This chain joins TRBV19 and TRBJ1-6; no reliable D call. The V gene lost 9 bases and the J gene lost 3 bases, with 21 bases spanning the gap. Germline loops: CDR1 LNHDA, CDR2 SQIVND (reference sequence). This CDR3 region has 17 residues. CDR3 residues: CASREPLSSIYNSPLHF. Here the CDR3 DNA reads TGTGCCAGCCGGGAGCCGCTGTCGAGTATCTATAATTCACCCCTCCACTTT.

This clone was seen only once. The chain couples TRBV7-2 to TRBJ1-1; possible D gene TRBD1, 5 bases. In germline, CDR1 is SGHTA, CDR2 FQGNSA. This CDR3 is built from 15 residues. Trimming took off 5 bases at V and 5 bases at J, with 18 bases between the two ends. The CDR3 reads CASSPPGGVVTEAFF. The CDR3 region has the DNA TGTGCCAGCAGCCCCCCGGGGGGGGTGGTGACTGAAGCTTTCTTT. Combining the CDR3 with reference TRBV7-2 and TRBJ1-1 gives the whole variable domain GAGVSQSPSNKVTEKGKDVELRCDPISGHTALYWYRQSLGQGLEFLIYFQGNSAPDKSGLPSDRFSAERTGGSVSTLTIQRTQQEDSAVYLCASSPPGGVVTEAFFGQGTRLTVV.

This chain connects TRBV28 to TRBJ1-2, with D perhaps TRBD1 (6 bases). This CDR3 is 12 amino acids long. Between the trimmed V and J ends, which lost 2 bases and 9 bases, there was a span of 10 bases. Germline-derived CDR1 and CDR2 are MDHEN and SYDVKM. CDR3 DNA: TGTGCCAGCAGTTTAACAGGGAAGAGCTACACCTTC. Its protein product is CASSLTGKSYTF.

This clone appeared a single time. The chain is built from TRBV7-9 and TRBJ1-1, with D unclear. Trimming removed 11 bases at V and 3 bases at J, with 19 bases between. Germline V gives CDR1 SEHNR, CDR2 FQNEAQ (reference sequence). This CDR3 is built from 14 residues. Here the CDR3 DNA reads TGTGCCGGTTCCAAGTCGGGATCGGACACTGAAGCTTTCTTT. Its translation: CAGSKSGSDTEAFF. The full variable domain, with the rest looked up from reference TRBV7-9 and TRBJ1-1, is DTGVSQNPRHKITKRGQNVTFRCDPISEHNRLYWYRQTLGQGPEFLTYFQNEAQLEKSRLLSDRFSAERPKGSFSTLEIQRTEQGDSAMYLCAGSKSGSDTEAFFGQGTRLTVV.

This clone showed up just a few times. In DNA form, the CDR3 reads TGTGCCAGCAGCCCCGATCCGTGGACAGCTGATTCACCCCTCCACTTT. Its translation: CASSPDPWTADSPLHF. The chain links TRBV6-2 or TRBV6-3 to TRBJ1-6; D might be TRBD1 (6 bases). CDR3 length: 16 amino acids. V was pared by 6 bases and J by 8 bases, with 20 bases between. Germline assignment: CDR1 MNHEY and CDR2 SVGEGT.

The gene calls are TRBV29-1 and TRBJ2-1, with 9 bases identical to TRBD2. CDR1 is SQVTM, CDR2 ANQGSEA, per germline. CDR3 length: 17 residues. With V trimmed by 3 bases and J by 4 bases, 13 bases remained unmatched. The CDR3 DNA follows: TGCAGCGTTGAGAACCTTGGCGGGAGGGCCTGGTACAATGAGCAGTTCTTC. It is translated as CSVENLGGRAWYNEQFF.

V usage is TRBV29-1 and J usage is TRBJ2-7; no reliable D call. CDR1 is SQVTM, CDR2 ANQGSEA, per germline. The CDR3 loop spans 12 amino acids. V lost 6 bases and J lost 0, with 9 bases in between. As DNA, the CDR3 is TGCAGCGTCACAGTCAGCTCCTACGAGCAGTACTTC. Its translation is CSVTVSSYEQYF.

This chain links TRBV7-3 with TRBJ2-1; 10 bases agree with TRBD2. V trimming: 5 bases; J trimming: 7 bases; junction bases outside the gene matches: 8. CDR1 and CDR2 from the germline V gene are SGHTA and FQGTGA. The CDR3 totals 15 residues. The CDR3 sequence is CASSQSGGALNEQFF. The CDR3 DNA reads TGTGCCAGCAGCCAAAGCGGGGGGGCATTAAATGAGCAGTTCTTC.